The rows below give T cell receptor beta chains drawn from one sample of a study of graft-versus-host responses after intestinal transplantation. Profiled with immunoSEQ multiplex PCR; TCRdb holds only in-frame clones, not every one. The sample holds 85,000 to 90,000 clones, about 91% seen once. No cognate antigen is known for these TCRs. Source: unstimulated CD4+ T cells sorted from spleen or lymph node cells, taken before transplant. All receptors derive from a human donor who was the organ donor for an intestinal transplant. Each CDR3 is given without its conserved first and last residue. Size is omitted from some rows. Given values are once, few, many or a class for expanded clones.

CDR3 protein: ASSSRTGASYGYT
V gene: TRBV9
clone size: NA

CDR3 protein: ASSLRSGAPEAF
V gene: TRBV16
clone size: NA

CDR3 protein: ASSQDTGNFYGYT
V gene: TRBV14
clone size: NA

CDR3 protein: AWSVRVETQY
V gene: TRBV30
clone size: once

CDR3 protein: ASSDYINAGPQH
V gene: TRBV2
clone size: few

CDR3 protein: ASSRDRGPTDTQY
V gene: TRBV5-8
clone size: few

CDR3 protein: ASSSGLAGDEQY
V gene: TRBV7-6
clone size: NA

CDR3 protein: ASIARRDNQPQH
V gene: TRBV23-1
clone size: NA

CDR3 protein: ASSLASLNTEAF
V gene: TRBV5-1
clone size: NA

CDR3 protein: ASAGRDYQPGRGPDTQY
V gene: TRBV27
clone size: NA

CDR3 protein: ASSLSPGTQETQY
V gene: TRBV5-1
clone size: NA